This entry concerns a single T cell receptor (beta chain). Its antigen is currently unknown. The data belong to a study of cytomegalovirus exposure and HLA in healthy donors. Study as a whole: From HLA-typed donors, an early data release held some 80 million unique TCRs. Study conclusions and caveats: Analysis performed later showed TCR beta chains linked to HLA being more clonally expanded than equally common others.

PCR involved 60 Vbeta and 13 Jbeta primers. The repertoire was sequenced with immunoSEQ multiplex PCR; TCRdb's copy has only in-frame clones and lacks some. The sample yields roughly 190,000 clones, more than 75% seen once. With 0 bases removed from V and 0 bases from J, the gap between germline ends came to 7 bases. The CDR3 sequence is 15 residues long. The V gene's germline CDR1 is SGHTS and CDR2 YDEGEE. The V and J genes are TRBV5-8 and TRBJ1-3; the D gene is possibly TRBD1 (5 bases). The clonotype was recovered from a woman aged 18 to 35 in good health and CMV-seronegative. The specimen was PBMCs. Written as DNA, the CDR3 is TGTGCCAGCAGCTTGGACAGGTTCTCTGGAAACACCATATATTTT. As protein: CASSLDRFSGNTIYF.